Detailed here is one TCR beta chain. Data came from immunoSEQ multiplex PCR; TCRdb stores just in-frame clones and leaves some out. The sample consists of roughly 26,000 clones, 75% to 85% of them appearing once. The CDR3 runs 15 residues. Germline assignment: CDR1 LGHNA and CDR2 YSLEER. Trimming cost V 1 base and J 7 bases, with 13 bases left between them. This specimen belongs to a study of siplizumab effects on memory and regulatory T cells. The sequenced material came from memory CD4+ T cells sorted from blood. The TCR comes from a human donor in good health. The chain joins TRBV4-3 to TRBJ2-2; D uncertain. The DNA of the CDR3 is TGCGCCAGCAGCCAAGTTGTAGGGCCTTTCGGGGAGCTGTTTTTT. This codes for CASSQVVGPFGELFF.